The clone carrying this T cell receptor beta chain was seen repeatedly, ten times or more. The data stem from a study of T cells in Graves' hyperthyroidism and ophthalmopathy. Study information: Before treatment of any kind, peripheral blood was taken at initial diagnosis.

Researchers took RNA transcripts and amplified the TCR beta CDR3 regions from them. During a first-round RT-PCR of the TCR CDR3, the HTBI primer set was used. TCRdb reanalysed the multiplex PCR reads using MiXCR and keeps one entry per CDR3 protein. Altogether a few hundred thousand distinct CDR3 sequences are present, under 25% being singletons, with the ten largest covering around half. Hyperthyroidism of Graves' type that showed no ophthalmopathy progression within 18 months was stable. The trim removed 11 bases at V and 4 bases at J, leaving 10 bases unmatched. CDR1 is LGHDT and CDR2 is YNNKEL in the germline V gene (reference sequence). The CDR3 totals 13 residues.

The sequence derives from a woman between 45 and 65 years old with Graves' hyperthyroidism. J is TRBJ1-1 and V is TRBV3-1, with 7 positions matching TRBD1. Sequencing was done on a sample of blood. The CDR3: CAAQGVFGTEAFF. CDR3 DNA sequence: TGTGCCGCTCAGGGGGTATTTGGCACTGAAGCTTTCTTT.